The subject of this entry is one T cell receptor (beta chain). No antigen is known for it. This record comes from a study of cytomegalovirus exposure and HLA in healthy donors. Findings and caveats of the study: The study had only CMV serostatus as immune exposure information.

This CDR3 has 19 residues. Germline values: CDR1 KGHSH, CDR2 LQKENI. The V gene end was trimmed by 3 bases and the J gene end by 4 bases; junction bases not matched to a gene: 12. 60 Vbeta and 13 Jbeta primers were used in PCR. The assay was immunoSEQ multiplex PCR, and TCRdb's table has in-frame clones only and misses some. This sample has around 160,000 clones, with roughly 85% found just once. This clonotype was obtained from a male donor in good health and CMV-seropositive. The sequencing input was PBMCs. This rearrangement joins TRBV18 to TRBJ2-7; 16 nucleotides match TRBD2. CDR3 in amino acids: CASSPLSGTSGRGKYEQYF. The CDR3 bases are TGTGCCAGCTCACCTCTGTCCGGGACTAGCGGGAGGGGGAAATACGAGCAGTACTTC. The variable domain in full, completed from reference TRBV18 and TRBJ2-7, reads NAGVMQNPRHLVRRRGQEARLRCSPMKGHSHVYWYRQLPEEGLKFMVYLQKENIIDESGMPKERFSAEFPKEGPSILRIQQVVRGDSAAYFCASSPLSGTSGRGKYEQYFGPGTRLTVT.